This T cell receptor beta chain was captured by sequencing in a study of human T cells and chemical hapten exposure. With V trimmed by 3 bases and J by 14 bases, 5 bases remained unmatched. Germline assignment: CDR1 MDHEN and CDR2 SYDVKM. CDR3 length: 13 amino acids. To note about this clonotype: Its matching antigen is unknown.

Unfractionated whole blood yielded the extracted total RNA. TCRdb re-derived calls from the 5' RACE reads in MiXCR, one entry per CDR3 protein. This table has approximately 140,000 distinct CDR3 sequences, 4.1% appearing once. Study-wide points: No shift was seen in TCRs above 1 in 1000 frequency with DPC sensitization.

The sequence was collected from a female donor in good health. The rearrangement joins TRBV28 to TRBJ1-6, with 9 bases that match TRBD1. The CDR3 here is CASSFRTGATLHF. The DNA of the CDR3 is TGTGCCAGCAGTTTCCGGACAGGGGCCACCCTCCACTTT. Drawing the rest from reference TRBV28 and TRBJ1-6, the complete variable domain is DVKVTQSSRYLVKRTGEKVFLECVQDMDHENMFWYRQDPGLGLRLIYFSYDVKMKEKGDIPEGYSVSREKKERFSLILESASTNQTSMYLCASSFRTGATLHFGNGTRLTVT.